The entry that follows covers one T cell receptor beta chain sequence. The entry originates in a study of T and B cells in COVID-19 patients. Multiplex PCR with BIOMED2 TRB-A/B primer pools amplified TRB rearrangements. TCRdb processed the multiplex PCR reads anew with MiXCR; each CDR3 protein has one entry. The sample carries around 16,000 distinct CDR3 sequences, roughly a quarter recorded once. Blood genomic DNA input for TRB amplification was roughly 250-500 ng. Germline values: CDR1 SEHNR, CDR2 FQNEAQ (reference sequence). Trimming pared 8 bases from V and 3 bases from J, leaving 16 bases between. The CDR3 has 14 amino acids.

This TCR came from a human donor who had recovered from COVID-19. Sequencing was performed on blood. The chain has TRBV7-9 and TRBJ1-2, with D possibly matching TRBD1 (5 bases). The DNA for the CDR3 is TGTGCCAGCGGAAGTAGCGGGACGGACTATGGCTACACCTTC. Its protein product is CASGSSGTDYGYTF. Complete variable domain (other parts from reference TRBV7-9 and TRBJ1-2): DTGVSQNPRHKITKRGQNVTFRCDPISEHNRLYWYRQTLGQGPEFLTYFQNEAQLEKSRLLSDRFSAERPKGSFSTLEIQRTEQGDSAMYLCASGSSGTDYGYTFGSGTRLTVV.